These T cell receptor beta chains were read from a single sample in a study of OX40 agonist ivuxolimab in advanced cancers. Generated by immunoSEQ multiplex PCR, the TCRdb table keeps only in-frame clones and is missing some. The sample carries about 52,000 clones, roughly nine tenths recorded once. The sample was CD4+ or CD8+ T cells sorted from blood, taken in a trial of the OX40 agonist ivuxolimab. The receptor source for this set is an adult with an advanced solid tumor such as melanoma, head and neck, liver or kidney cancer. Each CDR3 is given with its conserved first and last residue. D genes are given only for firm matches. The listing skips clone size in some rows; elsewhere it reads once, few, many or a size class.

v_gene,abundance,j_gene,d_gene,CDR3nt,CDR3aa
TRBV19,.,TRBJ1-1,TRBD1,TGTGCCAGTAGTATTCTGGCAGGGGGCAACACTGAAGCTTTCTTT,CASSILAGGNTEAFF
TRBV27,.,TRBJ2-7,.,TGTGCCAGCAGTTTAATAGGGGAGGCAGCATACTACCTCTACGAGCAGTACTTC,CASSLIGEAAYYLYEQYF
TRBV27,.,TRBJ1-2,.,TGTGCCAGCGGGGGGTTAACGGGCGACTACACCTTC,CASGGLTGDYTF
TRBV6-4,.,TRBJ2-5,TRBD2,TGTGCCAGCAGTGCCCTAGCGGGGGGTTCGGAGACCCAGTACTTC,CASSALAGGSETQYF
TRBV6-5,once,TRBJ2-7,.,TGTGCCAGCACCCTCGGCGGCCTTGATGAGCAGTACTTC,CASTLGGLDEQYF
TRBV4-2,.,TRBJ2-5,TRBD2,TGTGCCAGCAGCCTCTCCTTTAGCGGGGGCAGAAGAGAGACCCAGTACTTC,CASSLSFSGGRRETQYF
TRBV27,.,TRBJ1-2,TRBD1,TGTGCCAGCAGTTTCTCCCCGACAGGGGGCAATGGCTACACCTTC,CASSFSPTGGNGYTF
TRBV19,.,TRBJ2-1,TRBD1,TGTGCCAGTAGCTTTACAGGGGGCGGAACCGGTGAGCAGTTCTTC,CASSFTGGGTGEQFF
TRBV27,.,TRBJ1-4,TRBD1,TGTGCCAGCTACCCCAGGGGGGGTGAAAAACTGTTTTTT,CASYPRGGEKLFF
TRBV20-1,.,TRBJ1-1,TRBD1,TGCAGTGCGGGACAGAAGACCGAAGCTTTCTTT,CSAGQKTEAFF
TRBV4-1,.,TRBJ2-5,TRBD2,TGCGCCAGCAGCCAAGATAAGCGGGGGGCCCAAGAGACCCAGTACTTC,CASSQDKRGAQETQYF
TRBV2,.,TRBJ2-1,.,TGTGCCAGCAGTGGGGGAAGTAGCTCCTACAATGAGCAGTTCTTC,CASSGGSSSYNEQFF
TRBV4-1,.,TRBJ2-1,.,TGCGCCAGCAGTCGCGACGGGCGGGACCTGTACAATGAGCAGTTCTTC,CASSRDGRDLYNEQFF
TRBV18,.,TRBJ2-3,.,TGTGCCAGCTCGTTTAGATGGGGCCCCACAGATACGCAGTATTTT,CASSFRWGPTDTQYF
TRBV7-9,.,TRBJ1-1,.,TGTGCCAGCAGGGATTCGAACACTGAAGCTTTCTTT,CASRDSNTEAFF
TRBV7-9,.,TRBJ2-5,.,TGTGCCAGCAGCTCACCCGGAGAACCCGGTGTGACCCAGTACTTC,CASSSPGEPGVTQYF
TRBV29-1,.,TRBJ1-2,.,TGCAGCGTCCAAACAGCTTTTTATGGCTACACCTTC,CSVQTAFYGYTF
TRBV4-1,.,TRBJ2-3,.,TGCGCCAGCAGCCAAGATCGGTTCACAGATACGCAGTATTTT,CASSQDRFTDTQYF
TRBV4-1,.,TRBJ2-1,TRBD2,TGCGCCAGCAGCTTCAGCGGGGGGGACAATGAGCAGTTCTTC,CASSFSGGDNEQFF
TRBV5-5,.,TRBJ2-7,.,TGTGCCAGCAGCTTGTGGCCAGTACACGAGCAGTACTTC,CASSLWPVHEQYF
TRBV9,.,TRBJ2-3,.,TGTGCCAGCAGCGCATCCACCAGAAGCACAGATACGCAGTATTTT,CASSASTRSTDTQYF
TRBV7-8,.,TRBJ2-3,.,TGTGCCAGCTCCAGACTACCCAGGGTGGATACGCAGTATTTT,CASSRLPRVDTQYF
TRBV29-1,.,TRBJ2-1,TRBD2,TGCAGCGTCGCCGGGACTAGCGGGGGGGCAACCTACAATGAGCAGTTCTTC,CSVAGTSGGATYNEQFF
TRBV27,.,TRBJ2-1,.,TGTGCCACCAGAGAGGGGGGGGTCTACAATGAGCAGTTCTTC,CATREGGVYNEQFF
TRBV6-5,.,TRBJ2-7,.,TGTGCCAGCAGTTACGGTGCCGAGCAGTACTTC,CASSYGAEQYF
TRBV29-1,few,TRBJ2-2,.,TGCAGCGTTGTCCCGGGGGCGAACACCGGGGAGCTGTTTTTT,CSVVPGANTGELFF
TRBV4-2,.,TRBJ2-1,TRBD1,TGTGCCAGCAGCCCCCTTGACAGGGCCAACAATGAGCAGTTCTTC,CASSPLDRANNEQFF
TRBV19,.,TRBJ1-5,.,TGTGCCAGTAGTATAGCGGCGGGTAGGACCCAGCATTTT,CASSIAAGRTQHF
TRBV7-9,.,TRBJ2-7,.,TGTGCCAGCAGCCACCCCGAGTTGAGGGCCGCCTACGAGCAGTACTTC,CASSHPELRAAYEQYF
TRBV11-2,.,TRBJ2-3,.,TGTGCCAGCAGCGGTCTTGACTCATTGACAGATACGCAGTATTTT,CASSGLDSLTDTQYF
TRBV6-1,.,TRBJ1-1,TRBD1,TGTGCCAGCATCATACAGGGGTGGAGTGAAGCTTTCTTT,CASIIQGWSEAFF
TRBV7-3,few,TRBJ2-3,.,TGTGCCAGCAGCTTCGGCGGGGCAGATACGCAGTATTTT,CASSFGGADTQYF
TRBV5-1,once,TRBJ2-3,TRBD2,TGCGCCAGCAGTACCGACCTAGCGGGGGGGCTCACAGATACGCAGTATTTT,CASSTDLAGGLTDTQYF
TRBV27,.,TRBJ1-1,.,TGTGCCAGCAGTTTCCTCCAGGCGGGGAACACTGAAGCTTTCTTT,CASSFLQAGNTEAFF